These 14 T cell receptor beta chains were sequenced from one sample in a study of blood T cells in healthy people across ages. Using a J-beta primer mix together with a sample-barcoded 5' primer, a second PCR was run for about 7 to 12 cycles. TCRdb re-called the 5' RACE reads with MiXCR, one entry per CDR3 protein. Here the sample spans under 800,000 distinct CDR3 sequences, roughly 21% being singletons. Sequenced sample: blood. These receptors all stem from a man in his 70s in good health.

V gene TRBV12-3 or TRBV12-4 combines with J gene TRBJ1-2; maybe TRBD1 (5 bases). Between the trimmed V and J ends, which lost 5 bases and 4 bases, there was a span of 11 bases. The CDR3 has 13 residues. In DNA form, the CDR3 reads TGTGCCAGCAGTCCTCCGGGGCTCTATGGCTACACCTTC. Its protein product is CASSPPGLYGYTF.

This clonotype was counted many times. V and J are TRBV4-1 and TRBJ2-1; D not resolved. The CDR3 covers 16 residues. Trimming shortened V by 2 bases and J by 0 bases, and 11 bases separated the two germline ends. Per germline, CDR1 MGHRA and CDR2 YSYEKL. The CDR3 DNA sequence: TGCGCCAGCAGCCAACAGGCGGAAGGCTCCTACAATGAGCAGTTCTTC. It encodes CASSQQAEGSYNEQFF.

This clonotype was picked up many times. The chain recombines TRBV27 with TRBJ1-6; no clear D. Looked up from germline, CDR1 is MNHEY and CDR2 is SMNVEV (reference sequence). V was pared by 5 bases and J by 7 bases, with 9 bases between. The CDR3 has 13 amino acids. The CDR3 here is CASSLGWNSPLHF. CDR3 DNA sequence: TGTGCCAGCAGTCTAGGGTGGAATTCACCCCTCCACTTT.

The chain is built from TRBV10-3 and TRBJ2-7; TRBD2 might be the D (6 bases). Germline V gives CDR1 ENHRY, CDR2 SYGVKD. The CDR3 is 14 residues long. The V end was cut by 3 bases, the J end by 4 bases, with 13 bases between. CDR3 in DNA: TGTGCCATCAGTGAAGGTAGCGGCCGATACGAGCAGTACTTC. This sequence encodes CAISEGSGRYEQYF.

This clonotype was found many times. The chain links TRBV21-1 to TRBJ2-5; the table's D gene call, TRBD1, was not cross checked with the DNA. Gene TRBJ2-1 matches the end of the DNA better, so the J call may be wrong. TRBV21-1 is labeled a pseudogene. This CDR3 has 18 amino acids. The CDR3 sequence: CASSPIPLPQGVICEQFF. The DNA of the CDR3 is TGTGCCAGCAGCCCAATCCCCCTGCCACAGGGGGTGATTTGTGAGCAGTTCTTC.

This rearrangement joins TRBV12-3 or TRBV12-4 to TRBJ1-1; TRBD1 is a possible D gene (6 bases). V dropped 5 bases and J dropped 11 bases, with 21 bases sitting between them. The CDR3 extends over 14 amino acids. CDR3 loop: CASSPQDRSSRAFF. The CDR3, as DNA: TGTGCCAGCAGTCCGCAAGACAGGTCCTCCAGGGCTTTCTTT.

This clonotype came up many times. The CDR3 DNA reads as TGTGCCAGCAGCCAGGCTAGCGGAAGCTCCTACGAGCAGTACTTC. Amino acids: CASSQASGSSYEQYF. J is TRBJ2-7 and V is TRBV3-1; 7 bases are a match to TRBD2. Germline lookup yields CDR1 LGHDT and CDR2 YNNKEL (reference sequence). The V segment lost 3 bases and the J segment 0 bases; nucleotides outside the gene matches: 5. The CDR3 spans 15 residues.

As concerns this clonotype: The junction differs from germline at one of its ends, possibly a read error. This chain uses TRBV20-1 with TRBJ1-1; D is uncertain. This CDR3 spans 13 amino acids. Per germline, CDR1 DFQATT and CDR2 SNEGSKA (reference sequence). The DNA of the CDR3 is TGCAGTGCTAGGGTCCGGGCGAGGACTGAAGCTCTCTTT. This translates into CSARVRARTEALF.

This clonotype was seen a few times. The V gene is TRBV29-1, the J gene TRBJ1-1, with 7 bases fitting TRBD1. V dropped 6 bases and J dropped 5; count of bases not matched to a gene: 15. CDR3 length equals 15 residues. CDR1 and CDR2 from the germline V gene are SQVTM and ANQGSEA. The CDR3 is CSVRPGQGVGTEAFF. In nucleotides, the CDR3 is TGCAGCGTCAGACCTGGCCAGGGGGTAGGAACTGAAGCTTTCTTT.

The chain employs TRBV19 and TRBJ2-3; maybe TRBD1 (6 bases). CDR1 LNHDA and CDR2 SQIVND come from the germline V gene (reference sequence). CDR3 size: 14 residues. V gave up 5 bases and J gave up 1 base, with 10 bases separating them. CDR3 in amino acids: CASSRQDRTDTQYF. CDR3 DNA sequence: TGTGCCAGTAGTCGACAGGACCGCACAGATACGCAGTATTTT.

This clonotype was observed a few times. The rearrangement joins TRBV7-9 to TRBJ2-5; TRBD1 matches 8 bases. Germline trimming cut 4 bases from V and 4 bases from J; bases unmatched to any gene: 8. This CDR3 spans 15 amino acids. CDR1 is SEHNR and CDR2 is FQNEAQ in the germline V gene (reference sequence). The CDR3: CASSSDRGIGETQYF. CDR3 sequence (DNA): TGTGCCAGCAGCTCCGACAGGGGAATAGGAGAGACCCAGTACTTC.

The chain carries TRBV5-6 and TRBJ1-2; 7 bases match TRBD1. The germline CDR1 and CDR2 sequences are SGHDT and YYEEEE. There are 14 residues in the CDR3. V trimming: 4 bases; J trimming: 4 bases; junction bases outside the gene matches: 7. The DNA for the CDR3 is TGTGCCAGCAGCCTAGGGACAGATTCCTATGGCTACACCTTC. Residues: CASSLGTDSYGYTF.

The DNA of the CDR3 is TGTGCCACCAGCAGAGTCCTATGGGGTGGGGAGCTGTTTTTT. Its protein product is CATSRVLWGGELFF. V is TRBV15 and J is TRBJ2-2; D is uncertain. From germline, CDR1 is LNHNV and CDR2 YYDKDF (reference sequence). The V and J ends lost 1 base and 8 bases respectively, with 11 bases between them. CDR3 length: 14 residues.

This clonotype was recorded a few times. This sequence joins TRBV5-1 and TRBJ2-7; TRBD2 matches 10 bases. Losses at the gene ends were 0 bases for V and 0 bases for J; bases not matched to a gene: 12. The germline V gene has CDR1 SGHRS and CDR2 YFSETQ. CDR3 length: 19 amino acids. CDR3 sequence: CASSLGTQRASGSSYEQYF. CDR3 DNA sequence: TGCGCCAGCAGCTTGGGGACTCAACGGGCTAGCGGGAGCTCCTACGAGCAGTACTTC.